A single TCR beta chain is shown here with its context. The data were taken from a study of blood T cell repertoires in COVID-19. Clones were read by immunoSEQ multiplex PCR, and TCRdb kept only the in-frame ones, dropping some. The sample has roughly 160,000 clones; about 80% are singletons. Trimming cost V 4 bases and J 5 bases, with 9 bases left between them. Looked up from germline, CDR1 is MNHEY and CDR2 is SVGAGI. The CDR3 spans 13 residues. The TCR comes from a woman aged 55-69 years who had recovered from COVID-19. This rearrangement joins TRBV6-5 to TRBJ1-5; possible D gene TRBD1, 6 bases. Sequences were obtained from PBMCs or T cells enriched from blood (not recorded which). CDR3 sequence reads: CASSWTVDQPQHF. In DNA form, the CDR3 reads TGTGCCAGCAGTTGGACAGTGGATCAGCCCCAGCATTTT.